The entry below describes one TCR beta chain. Individuals aged about 18 to 100 years were recruited from about two dozen US areas. Cohort placement rested on clinical history that participants reported themselves. Generated by immunoSEQ multiplex PCR, the TCRdb table keeps only in-frame clones and is missing some. The sample includes approximately 220,000 clones, around 91% of them seen just once. The data originate from a study of blood T cell repertoires in COVID-19. Study context: Both acute and convalescent COVID-19 samples were obtained from the United States, Italy and Spain.

Sequencing was done on a sample of PBMCs or T cells enriched from blood (not recorded which). The sequence was obtained from a woman under 30 in a cohort exposed to, infected with or recovered from COVID-19 (not recorded which).

The CDR3 sequence: CASEGTSGIYNEQFF. DNA for the CDR3: TGTGCCAGCGAAGGGACTAGCGGAATATACAATGAGCAGTTCTTC. V usage is TRBV27 and J usage is TRBJ2-1; 11 bases align to TRBD2. In germline, CDR1 is MNHEY, CDR2 SMNVEV (reference sequence). J lost 4 bases, V lost 8 bases, and 7 bases had no gene match. The CDR3 is 15 residues long.